This T cell receptor (beta chain) came from a study of blood T cell repertoires in COVID-19. The wider study: Some COVID-19 samples were acute and others convalescent; all came from the United States, Italy and Spain.

Germline V gene lookup returns CDR1 SGDLS and CDR2 YYNGEE. Trimming took 0 bases from V and 11 from J, leaving 12 bases between them. CDR3 size: 14 residues. The protocol was immunoSEQ multiplex PCR, while the TCRdb copy is restricted to in-frame clones and leaves out a portion. The sample yields about 180,000 clones, roughly four fifths seen once. The sample taken for sequencing was peripheral blood. The TCR originated in a human donor in a cohort sampled during active COVID-19. This rearrangement joins TRBV9 to TRBJ1-6; D unresolved. The CDR3 DNA sequence: TGTGCCAGCAGCGTAGAGGCGGAAGGCGCACCCCTCCACTTT. This translates into CASSVEAEGAPLHF.